Below, 26 T cell receptor beta chains from the same sample are listed, as sequenced in a study of T cell responses to AZD1222 COVID-19 vaccine. Sequencing was performed with immunoSEQ multiplex PCR; in TCRdb, only in-frame clones are kept and a portion is missing. The sample has over 120,000 clones, more than 90% seen once. The sequences come from peripheral blood, collected on day 0 of AZD1222 vaccination. All receptors come from an adult in good health.

This chain connects TRBV2 to TRBJ1-1; TRBD1 agrees at 8 bases. J was trimmed by 4 bases and V by 4 bases; bases with no gene match: 5. Germline assignment: CDR1 SNHLY and CDR2 FYNNEI. The CDR3 contains 14 residues. CDR3 loop: CASSGTGGSTEAFF. CDR3 DNA: TGTGCCAGCAGTGGAACAGGGGGAAGCACTGAAGCTTTCTTT.

This chain joins TRBV28 and TRBJ2-3, with D perhaps TRBD1 (6 bases). Germline V CDR1 and CDR2: MDHEN, SYDVKM. CDR3 length: 16 residues. The V end was cut by 7 bases, the J end by 2 bases, with 19 bases between. CDR3 bases: TGTGCCAGCACCCGGAGCAGGGGTTACTCCACAGATACGCAGTATTTT. This translates into CASTRSRGYSTDTQYF.

The V call is TRBV10-3, the J call TRBJ1-2; D is ambiguous. V was shortened by 0 bases and J by 4 bases, with 15 bases between the two germline ends. The germline gives CDR1 ENHRY, CDR2 SYGVKD. The CDR3 loop spans 16 amino acids. The CDR3 DNA is TGTGCCATCAGTGAGTCTGTGAGAGCAGGCTTCTATGGCTACACCTTC. As protein: CAISESVRAGFYGYTF.

CDR3: CASSLVGTSGNEQYF. The CDR3 coding sequence is TGTGCCAGCAGCTTAGTTGGGACTAGCGGGAACGAGCAGTACTTC. The chain has TRBV7-2 and TRBJ2-7, with TRBD2 identical over 13 bases. Germline trimming cut 1 base from V and 5 bases from J; bases unmatched to any gene: 2. Germline V lookup: CDR1 SGHTA, CDR2 FQGNSA. This CDR3 region has 15 residues.

The chain uses TRBV5-1 and TRBJ2-5; possible D gene TRBD2, 6 bases. Germline V CDR1 and CDR2: SGHRS, YFSETQ. CDR3 length equals 14 residues. The V end was cut by 4 bases, the J end by 6 bases, with 16 bases between. The CDR3 protein is CASSPEASAQTQYF. The DNA for the CDR3 is TGCGCCAGCAGCCCAGAGGCTAGCGCACAGACCCAGTACTTC.

This chain uses TRBV7-2 with TRBJ2-7; possibly TRBD1 for D (5 bases). The CDR3 extends over 14 amino acids. Trimming left V 5 bases short and J 3 bases short, with 14 bases between. Germline CDR1 reads SGHTA; CDR2 reads FQGNSA. In DNA, the CDR3 is TGTGCCAGCAGCCTAGTAGGGGTTGGCTACGAGCAGTACTTC. Protein product: CASSLVGVGYEQYF. The variable domain in full, with the rest retrieved from reference TRBV7-2 and TRBJ2-7, is GAGVSQSPSNKVTEKGKDVELRCDPISGHTALYWYRQSLGQGLEFLIYFQGNSAPDKSGLPSDRFSAERTGGSVSTLTIQRTQQEDSAVYLCASSLVGVGYEQYFGPGTRLTVT.

The rearrangement links TRBV2 to TRBJ1-6; D is unclear. This CDR3 spans 16 amino acids. V lost 1 base and J lost 0, with 7 bases in between. Germline CDR1 reads SNHLY; CDR2 reads FYNNEI. CDR3 region: CASSEGSSSYNSPLHF. CDR3 in DNA: TGTGCCAGCAGTGAAGGGTCTAGCTCCTATAATTCACCCCTCCACTTT.

The chain employs TRBV30 and TRBJ1-6; possibly TRBD1 for D (6 bases). The length of the CDR3 is 14 residues. Trimming shortened V by 0 bases and J by 8 bases, and 11 bases separated the two germline ends. The germline V gene has CDR1 GTSNPN and CDR2 SVGIG (reference sequence). The CDR3 loop is CAWSVGGLDSPLHF. In DNA, the CDR3 is TGTGCCTGGAGTGTAGGGGGGCTCGATTCACCCCTCCACTTT.

The V and J genes are TRBV9 and TRBJ1-3; D remains ambiguous. Trimming removed 1 base at V and 0 bases at J, with 11 bases between. Germline V gene lookup returns CDR1 SGDLS and CDR2 YYNGEE. The CDR3 totals 16 residues. CDR3 coding DNA: TGTGCCAGCAGCGTATTGGGGAAAACCTCTGGAAACACCATATATTTT. Translation: CASSVLGKTSGNTIYF.

The V and J genes are TRBV6-5 and TRBJ1-3; D unclear. The CDR3 is 14 residues long. From germline, CDR1 is MNHEY and CDR2 SVGAGI. CDR3 in DNA: TGTGCGACCATCGAAAGGCTCTCTGGAAACACCATATATTTT. Translated: CATIERLSGNTIYF.

This clone was seen just once. The rearrangement joins TRBV10-3 to TRBJ2-1, with unresolved D. The CDR3 consists of 17 residues. Germline V gives CDR1 ENHRY, CDR2 SYGVKD. Between the trimmed V and J ends, which lost 0 bases and 1 base, there was a span of 13 bases. The CDR3 region is CAISESIKGASYNEQFF. The CDR3, as DNA: TGTGCCATCAGTGAGTCGATAAAAGGAGCGTCCTACAATGAGCAGTTCTTC.

A remark on this clone: The junction and the germline gene differ at one end; a read error may be behind it. The rearrangement joins TRBV9 to TRBJ2-4; no definite D call. Germline lookup yields CDR1 SGDLS and CDR2 YYNGEE. There are 13 residues in the CDR3. The chain's CDR3 is CASRVDIKNIQYF. For the CDR3, the DNA is TGTGCCAGCAGGGTAGACATAAAAAACATTCAGTACTTC.

The V gene is TRBV7-9, the J gene TRBJ2-2; TRBD2 matches 8 bases. The CDR3 extends over 17 amino acids. After removal of 4 bases from V and 6 bases from J, the junction contained 13 bases not matched to a gene. Germline values: CDR1 SEHNR, CDR2 FQNEAQ (reference sequence). CDR3 sequence (DNA): TGTGCCAGCAGCTCAAGGGCTAGCGGGCCCGGTTCCGGGGAGCTGTTTTTT. This codes for CASSSRASGPGSGELFF. The entire variable domain, with the rest obtained from reference TRBV7-9 and TRBJ2-2, is as follows: DTGVSQNPRHKITKRGQNVTFRCDPISEHNRLYWYRQTLGQGPEFLTYFQNEAQLEKSRLLSDRFSAERPKGSFSTLEIQRTEQGDSAMYLCASSSRASGPGSGELFFGEGSRLTVL.

This rearrangement joins TRBV12-3 or TRBV12-4 to TRBJ1-5; no clear D. This CDR3 is built from 12 residues. V lost 2 bases and J lost 3, with 2 bases in between. CDR3 amino acids: CASSLLNQPQHF. The CDR3, as DNA: TGTGCCAGCAGTTTACTCAATCAGCCCCAGCATTTT.

About this clone: Different DNA sequences within this sample yield the same CDR3. This chain joins TRBV5-1 and TRBJ2-5; possible D gene TRBD2, 6 bases. Germline V gene sequence: CDR1 SGHRS, CDR2 YFSETQ. The V and J ends lost 0 bases and 5 bases respectively, with 14 bases between them. The CDR3 runs 15 residues. The CDR3 here is CASSLGTGVQETQYF. CDR3 in DNA: TGCGCCAGCAGCTTGGGGACGGGAGTCCAGGAGACCCAGTACTTC.

This clone was recorded a few times. J is TRBJ1-3 and V is TRBV30; weak D call: TRBD1 (6 bases). CDR1 is GTSNPN and CDR2 is SVGIG in the germline V gene (reference sequence). This CDR3 has 16 amino acids. The V gene lost 2 bases and the J gene lost 4 bases, with 18 bases spanning the gap. CDR3 amino acids: CAWSLLYGDRGNTIYF. The CDR3 DNA reads TGTGCCTGGAGTCTATTATATGGAGACAGGGGAAACACCATATATTTT.

This chain joins TRBV15 and TRBJ1-5, with D unclear. Trimming left V 4 bases short and J 7 bases short, with 11 bases between. CDR1 is LNHNV, CDR2 YYDKDF, per germline (reference sequence). The CDR3 spans 13 residues. This CDR3 reads CATSTINSQPQHF. The CDR3 nucleotides read TGTGCCACCAGCACTATAAATTCCCAGCCCCAGCATTTT.

The chain has TRBV30 and TRBJ2-7; D gene ambiguous. Per the germline V gene, CDR1 is GTSNPN and CDR2 is SVGIG (reference sequence). CDR3 length equals 14 residues. The V end lost 5 bases, the J end lost 0 bases, and 14 bases lay between the germline ends. CDR3 sequence: CAWADTRSSYEQYF. CDR3 DNA: TGTGCCTGGGCTGACACCAGGAGCTCCTACGAGCAGTACTTC.

V is TRBV28 and J is TRBJ1-2; D is undetermined. V was shortened by 5 bases and J by 8 bases, with 15 bases between the two germline ends. CDR3 size: 13 residues. CDR1 and CDR2 (germline): MDHEN, SYDVKM. This CDR3 is CASSLPARGGYTF. The CDR3 DNA reads TGTGCCAGCAGTCTCCCGGCCAGAGGGGGCTACACCTTC.

The rearrangement joins TRBV23-1 to TRBJ2-7; D remains ambiguous. TRBV23-1 is given ORF status, its function remaining uncertain. The germline V and J ends were trimmed by 0 bases and 0 bases, with 21 bases remaining between them. The CDR3 contains 19 residues. DNA of the CDR3: TGCGCCAGCAGTCAATCCACTTGGCCCAATCCCGAGAGCTCCTACGAGCAGTACTTC. Translating it yields CASSQSTWPNPESSYEQYF.

The chain combines TRBV28 with TRBJ1-2; no definite D call. With 7 bases removed from V and 8 bases from J, the gap between germline ends came to 14 bases. CDR1 and CDR2 (germline): MDHEN, SYDVKM. The CDR3 extends over 12 amino acids. CDR3 sequence: CASTIGPPGYTF. The CDR3 DNA sequence: TGTGCCAGCACCATTGGGCCCCCGGGCTACACCTTC.

Here the CDR3 DNA reads TGTGCCAGCAGGCGAAGCCTCGGGGGCTACACCTTC. This gives the protein CASRRSLGGYTF. This sequence joins TRBV28 and TRBJ1-2; no clear D. Trimming took off 6 bases at V and 8 bases at J, with 13 bases between the two ends. This CDR3 is built from 12 residues. CDR1 and CDR2 from the germline V gene are MDHEN and SYDVKM.

The rearrangement joins TRBV5-1 to TRBJ2-1, with D unresolved. Germline lookup yields CDR1 SGHRS and CDR2 YFSETQ. The CDR3 is 16 residues long. Trimming took 4 bases from V and 0 from J, leaving 14 bases between them. The CDR3 region is CASSPPDSGSYNEQFF. The CDR3 coding sequence is TGCGCCAGCAGCCCACCTGACTCCGGCTCCTACAATGAGCAGTTCTTC. Combining the CDR3 with reference TRBV5-1 and TRBJ2-1 gives the whole variable domain KAGVTQTPRYLIKTRGQQVTLSCSPISGHRSVSWYQQTPGQGLQFLFEYFSETQRNKGNFPGRFSGRQFSNSRSEMNVSTLELGDSALYLCASSPPDSGSYNEQFFGPGTRLTVL.

V and J are TRBV28 and TRBJ2-7, with 11 bases matching TRBD2. There are 15 residues in the CDR3. Germline V gene data show CDR1 as MDHEN and CDR2 as SYDVKM. V dropped 5 bases and J dropped 1; count of bases not matched to a gene: 4. The CDR3 nucleotides read TGTGCCAGCAGTATTAGCGGGAGGGAGTCCTACGAGCAGTACTTC. Protein product: CASSISGRESYEQYF.

This chain uses TRBV7-9 with TRBJ2-7, with 10 bases aligning to TRBD2. The CDR3 is made up of 14 amino acids. The germline V gene has CDR1 SEHNR and CDR2 FQNEAQ (reference sequence). Unmatched junction bases numbered 7, after V lost 7 bases and J lost 4 bases. For the CDR3, the DNA is TGTGCCAGCATCCCTAGCGGGAGTAGGTACGAGCAGTACTTC. Translation: CASIPSGSRYEQYF.

The J gene is TRBJ2-5, the V gene TRBV2, with a weak D call TRBD2 (5 bases). Trimming pared 6 bases from V and 2 bases from J, leaving 10 bases between. Germline V gene lookup returns CDR1 SNHLY and CDR2 FYNNEI. The CDR3 is made up of 13 amino acids. The CDR3 reads CASSLLGQETQYF. The CDR3 coding sequence is TGTGCCAGCAGCCTACTAGGACAAGAGACCCAGTACTTC.